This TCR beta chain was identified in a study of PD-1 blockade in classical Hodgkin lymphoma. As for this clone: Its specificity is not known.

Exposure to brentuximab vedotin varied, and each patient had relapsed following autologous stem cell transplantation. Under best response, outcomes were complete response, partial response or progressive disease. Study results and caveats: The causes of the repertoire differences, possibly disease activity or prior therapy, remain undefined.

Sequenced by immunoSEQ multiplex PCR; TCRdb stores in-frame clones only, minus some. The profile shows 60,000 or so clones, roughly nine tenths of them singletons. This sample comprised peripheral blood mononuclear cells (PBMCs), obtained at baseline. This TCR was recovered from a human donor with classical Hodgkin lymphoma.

The CDR3 is CASSLPAGGWTGELFF. CDR3 DNA: TGTGCCAGCAGTTTGCCAGCAGGGGGCTGGACCGGGGAGCTGTTTTTT. This chain links TRBV2 with TRBJ2-2, with 8 positions matching TRBD1. The CDR3 has 16 amino acids. V dropped 5 bases and J dropped 5; count of bases not matched to a gene: 10. The germline V gene encodes CDR1 SNHLY and CDR2 FYNNEI.